Below are 30 T cell receptor beta chains sequenced from a single sample in a study of blood T cell repertoires in COVID-19 (dated by TCRdb to about 2020). The library was generated by the immunoSEQ multiplex PCR assay. The table comes from immuneACCESS by way of TCRdb, which keeps in-frame sequences with V and J called. Part of the clones is missing from these tables; in studies checked, under half for an unresolved V gene and the rest for unknown reasons. Counted in this sample were 240,000 or so clones; roughly four fifths of them appeared once. The ten largest clones represent around 12% of the sample. The specimen sequenced was peripheral blood. The receptors here all came from a woman aged 60-70 years with active or convalescent COVID-19.

The chain couples TRBV27 to TRBJ1-6; D is undetermined. Looked up from germline, CDR1 is MNHEY and CDR2 is SMNVEV (reference sequence). V was pared by 6 bases and J by 6 bases, with 12 bases between. The CDR3 loop spans 14 amino acids. In DNA, the CDR3 is TGTGCCAGCAGGGCGCGGACTTTTAATTCACCCCTCCACTTT. It codes for CASRARTFNSPLHF.

This CDR3 is CASSRDRGFEQFF. The DNA for the CDR3 is TGTGCCAGCAGCAGGGACAGGGGTTTTGAGCAGTTCTTC. The rearrangement uses TRBV27 and TRBJ2-1; 10 bases are a match to TRBD1. This CDR3 comprises 13 residues. The germline V gene has CDR1 MNHEY and CDR2 SMNVEV (reference sequence). The ends lost 6 bases at V and 9 bases at J; junction bases unmatched: 5.

This chain joins TRBV6-5 and TRBJ1-4; 10 bases line up with TRBD1. The germline V gene has CDR1 MNHEY and CDR2 SVGAGI. This CDR3 spans 14 amino acids. V gave up 6 bases and J gave up 8 bases; unmatched junction bases: 6. The CDR3 coding sequence is TGTGCCAGCAGAATGACAGGGGGCTGGGAAAAACTGTTTTTT. Residues: CASRMTGGWEKLFF.

This clone appeared a single time. V usage is TRBV7-9 and J usage is TRBJ1-4, with D hard to call. This CDR3 has 16 residues. V lost 5 bases to trimming and J lost 4 bases, with 17 bases between them. Germline values: CDR1 SEHNR, CDR2 FQNEAQ (reference sequence). CDR3 protein: CASSVEGHGDNEKLFF. CDR3 coding DNA: TGTGCCAGCAGCGTAGAGGGCCACGGGGATAATGAAAAACTGTTTTTT.

The rearrangement joins TRBV12-3 or TRBV12-4 to TRBJ1-2; no firm D call. Between the trimmed V and J ends, which lost 5 bases and 8 bases, there was a span of 15 bases. This CDR3 contains 13 residues. The DNA for the CDR3 is TGTGCCAGCAGTCCCCTCCCTTTAGAAGGCTACACCTTC. Its protein product is CASSPLPLEGYTF.

The chain couples TRBV5-4 to TRBJ2-1; a weak D match, TRBD1 (6 bases). Trimming stripped 4 bases from V and 4 bases from J, with 15 bases between. The CDR3 runs to 15 residues. Germline V gives CDR1 SGHNT, CDR2 YYREEE (reference sequence). CDR3 region: CASSGTGSLYNEQFF. CDR3 DNA sequence: TGTGCCAGCAGCGGAACAGGGAGCCTATACAATGAGCAGTTCTTC.

This clone was counted only a few times. The J gene is TRBJ1-1, the V gene TRBV30; 10 bases are a match to TRBD1. This CDR3 spans 11 amino acids. Unmatched junction bases numbered 7, after V lost 7 bases and J lost 11 bases. Germline V gives CDR1 GTSNPN, CDR2 SVGIG (reference sequence). The CDR3 spells CASGQGPWAFF. The CDR3 DNA reads as TGTGCCTCGGGACAGGGGCCCTGGGCTTTCTTT. Based on the CDR3 plus reference TRBV30 and TRBJ1-1, the full variable domain is SQTIHQWPATLVQPVGSPLSLECTVEGTSNPNLYWYRQAAGRGLQLLFYSVGIGQISSEVPQNLSASRPQDRQFILSSKKLLLSDSGFYLCASGQGPWAFFGQGTRLTVV.

This rearrangement joins TRBV3-1 (or the pseudogene TRBV3-2) to TRBJ2-1; D is undetermined. From germline, CDR1 is LGHDT and CDR2 YNNKEL (reference sequence). The CDR3 is 16 amino acids. The germline V and J ends were trimmed by 1 base and 0 bases, with 10 bases remaining between them. CDR3 protein: CASSQGFSDSYNEQFF. CDR3 DNA sequence: TGTGCCAGCAGCCAAGGGTTCAGTGACTCCTACAATGAGCAGTTCTTC.

Written as DNA, the CDR3 is TGCGCCAGCACTCCCGGACTAGCGGGGTTTCAAGAGACCCAGTACTTC. Amino acid sequence: CASTPGLAGFQETQYF. The chain has TRBV5-1 and TRBJ2-5, with TRBD2 identical over 12 bases. Germline V CDR1 and CDR2: SGHRS, YFSETQ. The CDR3 sequence is 16 residues long. Losses at the gene ends were 6 bases for V and 2 bases for J; bases not matched to a gene: 8.

Here the CDR3 reads CASSSNRGRADTQYF. The CDR3 nucleotides are TGCGCCAGCAGCTCTAACAGGGGACGGGCAGATACGCAGTATTTT. This chain joins TRBV5-1 and TRBJ2-3, with 7 positions matching TRBD1. The CDR3 length is 15 residues. Germline CDR1 SGHRS, CDR2 YFSETQ. V dropped 3 bases and J dropped 4; count of bases not matched to a gene: 8.

The V and J genes are TRBV12-3 or TRBV12-4 and TRBJ1-5; D unresolved. The V and J ends lost 5 bases and 4 bases respectively, with 6 bases between them. This CDR3 is built from 12 residues. The CDR3 is CASSQKNQPQHF. CDR3 DNA sequence: TGTGCCAGCAGTCAAAAAAATCAGCCCCAGCATTTT.

V gene TRBV7-2 combines with J gene TRBJ2-7, with D possibly being TRBD2 (6 bases). The V gene's germline CDR1 is SGHTA and CDR2 FQGNSA. V was cut by 5 bases and J by 4 bases, with 21 bases left in between. The CDR3 has 16 amino acids. CDR3 loop: CASSRWPRDARYEQYF. The CDR3 DNA reads TGTGCCAGCAGCCGTTGGCCGCGGGACGCGAGGTACGAGCAGTACTTC. Variable domain in full (rest from reference TRBV7-2 and TRBJ2-7): GAGVSQSPSNKVTEKGKDVELRCDPISGHTALYWYRQSLGQGLEFLIYFQGNSAPDKSGLPSDRFSAERTGGSVSTLTIQRTQQEDSAVYLCASSRWPRDARYEQYFGPGTRLTVT.

The chain recombines TRBV25-1 with TRBJ1-6, with 9 nucleotides matching TRBD1. V dropped 6 bases and J dropped 9; count of bases not matched to a gene: 9. The length of the CDR3 is 15 residues. Germline V gene sequence: CDR1 MGHDK, CDR2 SYGVNS. CDR3 loop: CASRGVQGASSPLHF. The CDR3 nucleotides read TGTGCCAGCAGGGGTGTACAGGGGGCGAGTTCACCCCTCCACTTT.

This clone was counted a few times. The chain joins TRBV4-1 to TRBJ2-5; D uncertain. This CDR3 is 14 amino acids long. V was cut by 9 bases and J by 4 bases, with 18 bases left in between. Germline-derived CDR1 and CDR2 are MGHRA and YSYEKL. Here the CDR3 reads CASAPPGTGETQYF. The CDR3 DNA reads as TGCGCCAGTGCTCCTCCGGGTACGGGAGAGACCCAGTACTTC.

This sequence joins TRBV29-1 and TRBJ1-2; possibly TRBD1 for D (5 bases). V was pared by 6 bases and J by 4 bases, with 9 bases between. In germline, CDR1 is SQVTM, CDR2 ANQGSEA. The CDR3 runs to 11 residues. The CDR3 loop is CSVGTFYGYTF. The CDR3 DNA reads TGCAGCGTCGGGACTTTCTATGGCTACACCTTC.

This chain connects TRBV6-5 to TRBJ1-6; 8 bases are a match to TRBD1. CDR3 length: 16 amino acids. V trimming: 0 bases; J trimming: 9 bases; junction bases outside the gene matches: 7. Per germline, CDR1 MNHEY and CDR2 SVGAGI. The CDR3 sequence is CASSYSTGAGGSPLHF. The CDR3 DNA is TGTGCCAGCAGTTACTCGACAGGGGCTGGGGGTTCACCCCTCCACTTT.

V is TRBV18 and J is TRBJ1-2, with 11 positions matching TRBD1. The CDR3 totals 17 residues. V gave up 3 bases and J gave up 0 bases; unmatched junction bases: 6. CDR1 is KGHSH and CDR2 is LQKENI in the germline V gene. CDR3 sequence reads: CASSPTGQGASNYGYTF. For the CDR3, the DNA is TGTGCCAGCTCACCGACCGGACAGGGGGCTTCTAACTATGGCTACACCTTC.

CDR3 DNA: TGCGCCAGCAGCATCCCGGGACAGGGATACGAGCAGTACTTC. Protein product: CASSIPGQGYEQYF. The chain couples TRBV5-1 to TRBJ2-7; the match to TRBD1 covers 9 bases. The germline V gene has CDR1 SGHRS and CDR2 YFSETQ. The CDR3 has 14 amino acids. The junction had 6 bases not matched to a gene; V was cut back by 4 bases and J by 4 bases.

This chain connects TRBV7-3 to TRBJ2-6; 8 bases agree with TRBD2. Germline CDR1 is SGHTA and CDR2 is FQGTGA. The CDR3 totals 21 residues. With V trimmed by 1 base and J by 0 bases, 14 bases remained unmatched. In nucleotides, the CDR3 is TGTGCCAGCAGCTTAATGGGAGGACGGGGGGGAACCCCCTCTGGGGCCAACGTCCTGACTTTC. It codes for CASSLMGGRGGTPSGANVLTF.

The V call is TRBV18, the J call TRBJ2-3, with TRBD2 matching over 7 bases. Germline CDR1 reads KGHSH; CDR2 reads LQKENI. J gave up 0 bases and V 2 bases, and 11 bases lay outside the gene matches. The CDR3 is made up of 18 amino acids. The CDR3 loop reads CASSPSASGPRSTDTQYF. CDR3 coding DNA: TGTGCCAGCTCACCATCGGCTAGCGGACCCAGGAGCACAGATACGCAGTATTTT.

V is TRBV5-1 and J is TRBJ1-4; D gene unclear. CDR1 and CDR2 from the germline V gene are SGHRS and YFSETQ. This CDR3 comprises 14 residues. V was clipped by 4 bases and J by 0 bases, with 7 bases between them. The CDR3 spells CASSPTSTNEKLFF. In DNA, the CDR3 is TGCGCCAGCAGCCCCACATCAACTAATGAAAAACTGTTTTTT.

This CDR3 reads CASSSNRAKIDYGYTF. CDR3 nucleotides: TGTGCCAGCAGCTCCAACAGGGCTAAGATAGACTATGGCTACACCTTC. The chain has TRBV11-2 and TRBJ1-2, with TRBD1 as a possible D gene (6 bases). Germline CDR1 and CDR2: SGHAT and FQNNGV. Trimming shortened V by 4 bases and J by 3 bases, and 18 bases separated the two germline ends. There are 16 residues in the CDR3.

This chain joins TRBV11-2 and TRBJ1-2; 8 nucleotides match TRBD1. The trim removed 0 bases at V and 4 bases at J, leaving 4 bases unmatched. This CDR3 comprises 15 residues. CDR1 and CDR2 (germline): SGHAT, FQNNGV. Here the CDR3 DNA reads TGTGCCAGCAGCTTAGAGCGGACAGGGCTCTATGGCTACACCTTC. As protein: CASSLERTGLYGYTF.

This rearrangement joins TRBV10-3 to TRBJ1-2, with a weak D call TRBD1 (5 bases). V lost 0 bases and J lost 3, with 5 bases in between. The CDR3 extends over 13 amino acids. Germline V gene lookup returns CDR1 ENHRY and CDR2 SYGVKD. This chain's CDR3 is CAISESQDYGYTF. CDR3 nucleotides: TGTGCCATCAGTGAGTCACAGGACTATGGCTACACCTTC.

This sequence joins TRBV9 and TRBJ1-1, with a weak D call TRBD1 (6 bases). CDR1 SGDLS and CDR2 YYNGEE come from the germline V gene. The CDR3 extends over 15 amino acids. Trimming removed 4 bases from V and 4 bases from J, with 17 bases in between. The CDR3 DNA sequence: TGTGCCAGCAGCCCCCGGACAGCTTGGGGCACTGAAGCTTTCTTT. This codes for CASSPRTAWGTEAFF.

This chain links TRBV5-6 with TRBJ2-1, with D possibly being TRBD2 (5 bases). Trimming left V 0 bases short and J 1 base short, with 11 bases between. CDR1 and CDR2 (germline): SGHDT, YYEEEE. The CDR3 covers 16 residues. CDR3 nucleotide sequence: TGTGCCAGCAGCTTGGTATCTTCGGGGTCCTACAATGAGCAGTTCTTC. Translating gives CASSLVSSGSYNEQFF.

The chain combines TRBV10-2 with TRBJ1-2; perhaps TRBD1 as D (5 bases). The CDR3 length is 15 residues. V lost 3 bases and J lost 4, with 15 bases in between. Germline CDR1 is WSHSY and CDR2 is SAAADI. This CDR3 reads CASSDPGRRGYGYTF. DNA for the CDR3: TGCGCCAGCAGTGACCCGGGCCGAAGGGGCTATGGCTACACCTTC.

The chain employs TRBV5-5 and TRBJ2-3; TRBD2 agrees at 11 bases. The CDR3 loop spans 16 amino acids. Trimming at V came to 1 base and at J to 1 base, leaving 2 bases not matched to a gene. Germline V lookup: CDR1 SGHKS, CDR2 YYEKEE (reference sequence). The CDR3 is CASSLILAGGTDTQYF. The CDR3 DNA reads TGTGCCAGCAGCTTGATACTAGCGGGGGGCACAGATACGCAGTATTTT.

This clone was seen a handful of times. CDR3 sequence: CASSSSSYEQYF. CDR3 nucleotides: TGTGCCAGCAGCTCCAGCTCCTACGAGCAGTACTTC. The J gene is TRBJ2-7, the V gene TRBV11-2; D is undetermined. V lost 4 bases and J lost 0, with 4 bases in between. This CDR3 comprises 12 residues. Looked up from germline, CDR1 is SGHAT and CDR2 is FQNNGV.

The chain joins TRBV7-8 to TRBJ1-6; possibly TRBD1 for D (6 bases). The CDR3 is 15 amino acids. V lost 5 bases, J lost 7 bases, and 15 bases lay in between. The germline V gene has CDR1 SGHVS and CDR2 FQNEAQ. This chain's CDR3 is CASSAQGSQNSPLHF. The CDR3 bases are TGTGCCAGCAGCGCACAGGGCTCCCAGAATTCACCCCTCCACTTT.